Each of the 17 T cell receptor beta chains below was sequenced from the same sample in a study of shared clonotypes between healthy human individuals. Using immunoSEQ multiplex PCR, the repertoire was profiled, and TCRdb retains in-frame clones only, with some absent. The sample records 2,500,000 or so clones, under 95% being singletons. The source material was naive CD4+ T cells from PBMCs. Subset reported: CD45RA+ positively selected. These receptors were obtained from a man younger than 35 in good health. Some clones in this sample may be carry-over from other donors' samples.

The V call is TRBV5-6, the J call TRBJ2-3; TRBD1 matches at 8 bases. Germline CDR1 reads SGHDT; CDR2 reads YYEEEE. V shed 2 bases and J 9 bases; nucleotides not matched to a gene: 2. The CDR3 is 12 amino acids. CDR3 residues: CASSLQGETQYF. The DNA of the CDR3 is TGTGCCAGCAGCTTACAGGGGGAAACGCAGTATTTT.

V and J are TRBV5-1 and TRBJ2-7; possible D gene TRBD1, 6 bases. Trimming took off 1 base at V and 1 base at J, with 12 bases between the two ends. The germline CDR1 and CDR2 sequences are SGHRS and YFSETQ. This CDR3 has 15 amino acids. The CDR3 region has the DNA TGCGCCAGCAGCTTGACAGGGTCTCCATCCTACGAGCAGTACTTC. It encodes CASSLTGSPSYEQYF.

This chain links TRBV7-9 with TRBJ1-5; D remains ambiguous. This CDR3 is 13 amino acids long. Trimming took 0 bases from V and 7 from J, leaving 7 bases between them. The V gene's germline CDR1 is SEHNR and CDR2 FQNEAQ (reference sequence). The CDR3 DNA is TGTGCCAGCAGCTTAGCTTTAGGACAGCCCCAGCATTTT. This encodes CASSLALGQPQHF.

The chain combines TRBV9 with TRBJ1-1; D ambiguous. CDR3 length: 13 amino acids. V was pared by 0 bases and J by 3 bases, with 6 bases between. CDR1 and CDR2 from the germline V gene are SGDLS and YYNGEE. In DNA, the CDR3 is TGTGCCAGCAGCGTAGAGGCGTACACTGAAGCTTTCTTT. As protein: CASSVEAYTEAFF.

In the case of this clone: The same CDR3 is also encoded by other DNA sequences in this sample. The chain recombines TRBV5-1 with TRBJ1-5; tentatively, D is TRBD1 (5 bases). The V and J ends lost 4 bases and 4 bases respectively, with 15 bases between them. Germline CDR1 and CDR2: SGHRS and YFSETQ. The CDR3 is 15 residues long. CDR3 amino acids: CASSPVGGGNQPQHF. CDR3 DNA sequence: TGCGCCAGCAGCCCCGTGGGGGGTGGTAATCAGCCCCAGCATTTT.

CDR3: CASSPTGGTNTGELFF. In DNA form, the CDR3 reads TGTGCCAGCAGTCCCACGGGCGGGACGAACACCGGGGAGCTGTTTTTT. The genes are TRBV28 and TRBJ2-2, with D possibly TRBD2 on 6 matching bases. Trimming removed 5 bases at V and 0 bases at J, with 13 bases between. The CDR3 extends over 16 amino acids. Germline assignment: CDR1 MDHEN and CDR2 SYDVKM.

V gene TRBV6-6 combines with J gene TRBJ2-5; 8 bases are a match to TRBD1. Germline assignment: CDR1 MNHNY and CDR2 SVGAGI (reference sequence). The V segment lost 6 bases and the J segment 5 bases; nucleotides outside the gene matches: 5. The CDR3 totals 13 residues. The CDR3 DNA follows: TGTGCCAGCAGACGAACAGGGGGGGAGACCCAGTACTTC. As protein: CASRRTGGETQYF.

The chain has TRBV6-1 and TRBJ2-5; no firm D call. This CDR3 is built from 12 residues. V was clipped by 10 bases and J by 4 bases, with 13 bases between them. CDR1 and CDR2 (germline): MNHNS, SASEGT. CDR3 protein: CATYQPPETQYF. Written as DNA, the CDR3 is TGTGCCACTTACCAGCCCCCAGAGACCCAGTACTTC.

The chain carries TRBV28 and TRBJ2-1; TRBD1 might be the D (6 bases). Per the germline V gene, CDR1 is MDHEN and CDR2 is SYDVKM. This CDR3 has 20 amino acids. Deletions cut 4 bases from V and 8 bases from J, with 33 bases between. DNA for the CDR3: TGTGCCAGCAGTTCCTACAGGGTGGGGGTCCCCTTGACGAAAAAACATGAGCAGTTCTTC. As protein: CASSSYRVGVPLTKKHEQFF.

The rearrangement links TRBV7-2 to TRBJ2-3; the match to TRBD1 covers 9 bases. This CDR3 has 15 residues. Trimming removed 4 bases from V and 2 bases from J; junction bases left unmatched: 4. CDR1 and CDR2 from the germline V gene are SGHTA and FQGNSA. In DNA form, the CDR3 reads TGTGCCAGCAGCTCTACAGGGGGCCCCACAGATACGCAGTATTTT. This codes for CASSSTGGPTDTQYF. Combining the CDR3 with reference TRBV7-2 and TRBJ2-3 gives the whole variable domain GAGVSQSPSNKVTEKGKDVELRCDPISGHTALYWYRQSLGQGLEFLIYFQGNSAPDKSGLPSDRFSAERTGGSVSTLTIQRTQQEDSAVYLCASSSTGGPTDTQYFGPGTRLTVL.

The rearrangement links TRBV28 to TRBJ1-4; 7 bases align to TRBD1. The V segment lost 5 bases and the J segment 8 bases; nucleotides outside the gene matches: 11. The germline CDR1 and CDR2 sequences are MDHEN and SYDVKM. CDR3 length: 15 amino acids. The CDR3 coding sequence is TGTGCCAGCAGTGCCGTGGGCAGGGGGGACGAAAAACTGTTTTTT. It specifies CASSAVGRGDEKLFF.

This chain connects TRBV13 to TRBJ1-3; D gene ambiguous. The V end lost 5 bases, the J end lost 4 bases, and 21 bases lay between the germline ends. Germline CDR1 reads PRHDT; CDR2 reads FYEKMQ (reference sequence). There are 17 residues in the CDR3. DNA of the CDR3: TGTGCCAGCAGCCCCCGTATCCAACAAGGAGCGGGAAACACCATATATTTT. Its protein is CASSPRIQQGAGNTIYF.

The chain uses TRBV2 and TRBJ2-7, with D perhaps matching TRBD1 or TRBD2 (5 bases each). The germline V and J ends were trimmed by 7 bases and 0 bases, with 10 bases remaining between them. The CDR3 is 13 amino acids. The V gene's germline CDR1 is SNHLY and CDR2 FYNNEI. The CDR3, as DNA: TGTGCCAGCAACCGGGACGGCTCCTACGAGCAGTACTTC. The encoded protein is CASNRDGSYEQYF.

The CDR3 is CAISRRASGALLTDEQFF. CDR3 coding DNA: TGTGCCATTTCAAGGCGGGCCTCGGGCGCCCTCCTTACTGATGAGCAGTTCTTC. The J gene is TRBJ2-1, the V gene TRBV2; D perhaps matches TRBD2 (5 bases). V was cut by 10 bases and J by 8 bases, with 33 bases left in between. The germline gives CDR1 SNHLY, CDR2 FYNNEI. The CDR3 loop spans 18 amino acids.

The chain recombines TRBV19 with TRBJ2-2; TRBD2 matches at 14 bases. J was trimmed by 3 bases and V by 7 bases; bases with no gene match: 7. The V gene's germline CDR1 is LNHDA and CDR2 SQIVND (reference sequence). The CDR3 sequence is 17 residues long. This chain's CDR3 is CASTGGTSGRHTGELFF. For the CDR3, the DNA is TGTGCCAGTACCGGGGGGACTAGCGGGAGACACACCGGGGAGCTGTTTTTT.

The chain joins TRBV5-1 to TRBJ2-7; 8 bases fit TRBD1. CDR1 is SGHRS and CDR2 is YFSETQ in the germline V gene. J was trimmed by 1 base and V by 3 bases; bases with no gene match: 9. The length of the CDR3 is 16 residues. CDR3 sequence reads: CASSWARQGASYEQYF. CDR3 DNA: TGCGCCAGCAGCTGGGCGCGTCAGGGGGCGTCCTACGAGCAGTACTTC.

This clone was recorded once. The chain carries TRBV10-3 and TRBJ2-1; tentative D call: TRBD2 (6 bases). The V gene's germline CDR1 is ENHRY and CDR2 SYGVKD. V was pared by 0 bases and J by 6 bases, with 12 bases between. The CDR3 sequence is 15 residues long. The DNA of the CDR3 is TGTGCCATCAGTGAGTCCGGGCTAGCGACCAATGAGCAGTTCTTC. The encoded protein is CAISESGLATNEQFF.